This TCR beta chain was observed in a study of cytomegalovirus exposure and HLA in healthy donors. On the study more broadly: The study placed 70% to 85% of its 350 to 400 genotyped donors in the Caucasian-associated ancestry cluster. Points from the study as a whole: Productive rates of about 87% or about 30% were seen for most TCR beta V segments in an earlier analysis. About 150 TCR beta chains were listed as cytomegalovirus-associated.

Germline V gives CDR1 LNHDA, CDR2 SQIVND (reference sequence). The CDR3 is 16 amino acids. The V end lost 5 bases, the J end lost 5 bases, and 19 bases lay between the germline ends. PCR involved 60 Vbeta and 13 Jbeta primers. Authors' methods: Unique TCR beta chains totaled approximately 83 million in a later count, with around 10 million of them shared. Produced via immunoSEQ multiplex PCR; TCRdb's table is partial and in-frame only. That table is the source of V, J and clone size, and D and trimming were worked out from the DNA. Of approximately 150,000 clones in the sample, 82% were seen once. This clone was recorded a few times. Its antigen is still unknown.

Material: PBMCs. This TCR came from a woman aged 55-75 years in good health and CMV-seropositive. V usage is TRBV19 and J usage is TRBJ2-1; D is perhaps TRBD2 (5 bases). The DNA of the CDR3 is TGTGCCAGTAGTTCCAAAGGAGGTCACCCAAACAATGAGCAGTTCTTC. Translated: CASSSKGGHPNNEQFF.